This TCR beta chain came from a study of T-cell memory formation after mild COVID-19 (dated by TCRdb to about 2021). About the full investigation: TCR sequence clusters from the two donors were found to be largely donor specific. In two donors, T-cell clones that expanded and contracted after mild COVID-19 were tracked by sequencing TCRalpha and TCRbeta repertoires over time. The cohort comprised two young, previously healthy adult volunteers, one female and one male.

Points the paper makes about the study in general: SARS-CoV-2 specificity was not confirmed for the second-wave clones peaking on day 37. Some responding clones were found in pre-infection memory, which suggests that pre-existing cross-reactive memory T cells took part in the SARS-CoV-2 response. The study covered only two mild cases, and larger cohorts including severe cases with pre-infection samples were considered necessary. Contracting CD4+ clones turned up mainly in the CM and EM memory subsets, whereas EMRA was where CD8+ clones were enriched. From day 15 to 85, contracting clones showed balanced CD4/CD8 phenotypes, whereas a second wave of clones that expanded from day 15 to 37 leaned towards CD4+.

This clonotype came up a few times. Its antigen is not yet known. Base quality data are lacking; no much larger clone is found one base away. TCRdb lists the instrument as Illumina NovaSeq 6000. cDNA libraries for TCRalpha and TCRbeta were prepared by 5'RACE using constant-segment primers, with sample barcodes and unique molecular identifiers added. Trizol reagent was used to extract RNA from every sample. Library amplification was performed in two PCR steps, and a second sample barcode and Illumina TruSeq adapters were introduced in the second step. Sequencing of libraries was performed on an Illumina NovaSeq with 2 x 150 bp paired-end reads. Per the source publication's procedure: With migec v1.2.7, reads were demultiplexed and then collapsed into UMI-guided consensus sequences. Using mixcr v2.1.11, UMI consensuses were aligned to TRA and TRB V and J templates and then assembled into clonotypes. Expanded or contracted clonotypes were those called significant by both edgeR and NoisET, with noise models trained on biological replicates. For edgeR calls, a false discovery rate-adjusted p below 0.01 and a log2 fold-change threshold of 1 were applied. As an exploratory analysis of dynamics, max-normalized trajectories of the 1000 most abundant clonotypes were examined by PCA with hierarchical clustering. Separately sequenced CD4+ and CD8+ repertoires were used to assign the CD4 or CD8 phenotype of responding clones. The raw public reads went through TCRdb reprocessing: fastp at Q25, MiXCR clone calling, in-frame beta chains kept. Rows are combined by CDR3 protein, so each entry shows the most common genes and DNA. These V and J calls derive from TCRdb rather than the authors' analysis. Counted in this sample were hundreds of thousands of distinct CDR3 sequences; roughly a fifth of them appeared once. The top ten clones comprise 8.4% of the sample.

The germline V gene encodes CDR1 SGHNT and CDR2 YENEEA. From cysteine to phenylalanine, the CDR3 is 17 amino acids long. The entry retains the CDR3 DNA only, 51 bases that are in frame from base 1. Relative to germline, V is 2 bases shorter and J is 0 bases shorter, with 14 bases between their ends. PBMCs were isolated by Ficoll-Paque density gradient centrifugation. The TCR sequence derives from an adult woman who had mild COVID-19 (a few samples of this study predate the infection). The sample titles of this study are shuffled in the database, so cell type and time point are left out; the donor was told from shared clones. The sequence joins TRBV11-3 to TRBJ2-1, with the D gene not clear enough to name. Sample: PBMCs or a T cell subset sorted from them (not recorded which). The bases read TGTGCCAGCAGCTTATACTTCTCAGTAAGCTCCTACAATGAGCAGTTCTTC. Its coded protein is CASSLYFSVSSYNEQFF.